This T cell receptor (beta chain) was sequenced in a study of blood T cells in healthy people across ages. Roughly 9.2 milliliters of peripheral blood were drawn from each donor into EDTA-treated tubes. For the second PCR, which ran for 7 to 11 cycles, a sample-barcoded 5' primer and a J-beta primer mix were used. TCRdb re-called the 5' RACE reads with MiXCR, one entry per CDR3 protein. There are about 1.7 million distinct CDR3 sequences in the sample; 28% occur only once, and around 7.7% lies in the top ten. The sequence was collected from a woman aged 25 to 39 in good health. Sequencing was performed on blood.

The CDR3 protein is CASRSRAGALTGELFF. In nucleotides, the CDR3 is TGTGCCAGCAGGTCACGAGCGGGGGCCCTCACCGGGGAGCTGTTTTTT. The chain is built from TRBV6-6 and TRBJ2-2, with 8 bases identical to TRBD2. CDR1 and CDR2 (germline): MNHNY, SVGAGI (reference sequence). The length of the CDR3 is 16 residues. V dropped 6 bases and J dropped 4; count of bases not matched to a gene: 10.